Listed below are T cell receptor beta chains from one sample, sequenced in a study of T cell changes during pregnancy in multiple sclerosis. The protocol was immunoSEQ multiplex PCR, while the TCRdb copy is restricted to in-frame clones and leaves out a portion. The repertoire holds 55,000 to 80,000 clones, with 85% to 95% as singletons. The sample consisted of CD8+ T cells from peripheral blood mononuclear cells, taken in the second trimester of pregnancy. These receptors came from a female donor with multiple sclerosis, enrolled in a pregnancy study. CDR3s include the opening cysteine and the closing phenylalanine or tryptophan. Fields, in order: J gene, D gene, V gene, clone size, CDR3 protein, CDR3 DNA. The D gene is left open where the match is weak. Clone size, where shown, is once, few, many, or a class for clones that have expanded.

TRBJ1-1 - TRBV6-1 - CASSDRPMNTEAFF TGTGCCAGCAGCGACAGGCCAATGAACACTGAAGCTTTCTTT
TRBJ2-1 TRBD2 TRBV5-4 once CASSSLLAGAYNEQFF TGTGCCAGCAGCTCGCTGCTAGCGGGAGCCTACAATGAGCAGTTCTTC
TRBJ2-3 - TRBV5-6 - CASSLLTGNTDTQYF TGTGCCAGCAGCTTGTTAACAGGGAACACAGATACGCAGTATTTT
TRBJ1-2 - TRBV12-1 - CASSFGQVGHYGYTF TGTGCCAGCAGCTTCGGACAGGTGGGCCACTATGGCTACACCTTC
TRBJ2-1 - TRBV9 - CASSGTLNEQFF TGTGCCAGCAGCGGGACTCTCAATGAGCAGTTCTTC
TRBJ2-7 TRBD1 TRBV29-1 - CSVEGQGNYEQYF TGCAGCGTTGAGGGACAGGGGAACTACGAGCAGTACTTC
TRBJ2-7 - TRBV5-5 - CASSLPTGRSYEQYF TGTGCCAGCAGCTTGCCGACAGGACGTTCCTACGAGCAGTACTTC
TRBJ1-5 - TRBV28 - CASSLWMAGRGRINSNQPQHF TGTGCCAGCAGTTTATGGATGGCGGGGCGTGGGCGGATTAATAGCAATCAGCCCCAGCATTTT
TRBJ2-3 - TRBV19 - CASSILSPSENTDTQYF TGTGCCAGTAGTATCTTATCCCCTAGCGAGAACACAGATACGCAGTATTTT
TRBJ1-3 - TRBV13 - CASSSRTAGNTIYF TGTGCCAGCAGCTCGCGGACAGCTGGAAACACCATATATTTT
TRBJ2-2 - TRBV4-1 - CASSQAGTGELFF TGCGCCAGCAGCCAAGCAGGGACCGGGGAGCTGTTTTTT
TRBJ1-2 - TRBV11-2 - CASSGDTLRYTF TGTGCCAGCAGCGGTGACACTCTTCGCTACACCTTC
TRBJ1-1 - TRBV7-9 - CASSSPQTDTEAFF TGTGCCAGCAGCTCGCCCCAAACAGACACCGAAGCTTTCTTT
TRBJ2-1 - TRBV7-9 - CASIPDNEQFF TGTGCCAGCATTCCGGACAATGAGCAGTTCTTC
TRBJ1-1 - TRBV9 - CASSVVKEGNTEAFF TGTGCCAGCAGCGTAGTCAAGGAGGGGAACACTGAAGCTTTCTTT
TRBJ1-5 - TRBV28 once CASSQGLLSNQPQHF TGTGCCAGCAGTCAGGGGTTACTTAGCAATCAGCCCCAGCATTTT
TRBJ1-1 TRBD1 TRBV7-8 - CASRGSGTGGIMNTEAFF TGTGCCAGCCGCGGGTCCGGGACAGGGGGCATCATGAACACTGAAGCTTTCTTT
TRBJ1-1 - TRBV5-4 - CASSRSGGTEAFF TGTGCCAGCAGCAGGTCCGGGGGCACTGAAGCTTTCTTT
TRBJ2-7 TRBD1 TRBV7-3 - CASSRGQGPAYEQYF TGTGCCAGCAGCAGAGGACAGGGACCAGCCTACGAGCAGTACTTC
TRBJ1-4 - TRBV9 - CASSSYGGGEKLFF TGTGCCAGCAGTTCATATGGGGGCGGTGAAAAACTGTTTTTT
TRBJ1-2 - TRBV11-2 once CASSLGTSGYTF TGTGCCAGCAGCCTGGGGACAAGCGGCTACACCTTC
TRBJ2-1 - TRBV2 - CASMAPIYNEQFF TGTGCCAGCATGGCACCAATCTACAATGAGCAGTTCTTC